Shown below are 19 T cell receptor beta chains from a single sample sequenced in a study of Graves' ophthalmopathy and Graves' hyperthyroidism. RNA served as the template for amplifying TCR beta CDR3 regions. The workflow started with a first-round RT-PCR run with HTBI primers and then moved on to a second-round multiplex PCR. TCRdb re-called the multiplex PCR reads through MiXCR, storing one row per CDR3 protein. The sample comprises a few hundred thousand distinct CDR3 sequences, 15% to 20% of which are singletons, and 2.4% rests with the top ten. Sequenced material: peripheral blood. The receptors were sampled from an adult woman with stable Graves' hyperthyroidism.

This clonotype was detected many times. The chain is built from TRBV6-2 or TRBV6-3 and TRBJ1-5, with 10 bases fitting TRBD1. Germline V CDR1 and CDR2: MNHEY, SVGEGT. V trimming: 2 bases; J trimming: 2 bases; junction bases outside the gene matches: 3. The CDR3 loop spans 16 amino acids. DNA of the CDR3: TGTGCCAGCAGTTACGACAGGGGGCCGGGCAATCAGCCCCAGCATTTT. It yields the protein CASSYDRGPGNQPQHF.

At least ten counts were recorded for this clonotype. This chain connects TRBV29-1 to TRBJ1-2; maybe TRBD1 (6 bases). Germline assignment: CDR1 SQVTM and CDR2 ANQGSEA. The CDR3 is 12 residues long. V was pared by 4 bases and J by 7 bases, with 13 bases between. CDR3 amino acids: CSVVSGGFGYTF. The CDR3 bases are TGCAGCGTTGTTTCGGGGGGCTTTGGCTACACCTTC.

The genes are TRBV7-9 and TRBJ2-7; no reliable D call. The CDR3 totals 12 residues. Trimming shortened V by 2 bases and J by 6 bases, and 8 bases separated the two germline ends. The V gene's germline CDR1 is SEHNR and CDR2 FQNEAQ (reference sequence). The CDR3 bases are TGTGCCAGCAGCTTATTGGGCTCCGAGCAGTACTTC. Translation gives CASSLLGSEQYF.

This clonotype came up many times. The rearrangement uses TRBV6-1 and TRBJ2-7; no clear D gene. The germline V and J ends were trimmed by 3 bases and 5 bases, with 5 bases remaining between them. CDR3 length equals 11 residues. Germline loops: CDR1 MNHNS, CDR2 SASEGT. Here the CDR3 DNA reads TGTGCCAGCAGTGAGCCCCACGAGCAGTACTTC. Residues: CASSEPHEQYF.

This clonotype was counted many times. The chain couples TRBV2 to TRBJ1-1; D ambiguous. Trimming left V 6 bases short and J 3 bases short, with 11 bases between. Germline-derived CDR1 and CDR2 are SNHLY and FYNNEI. The CDR3 sequence is 13 residues long. The CDR3 sequence is CASREERDTEAFF. In nucleotides, the CDR3 is TGTGCCAGCAGAGAGGAGAGGGACACTGAAGCTTTCTTT.

This clonotype has at least ten counts. The V gene is TRBV20-1, the J gene TRBJ1-2, with a possible D match to TRBD1 (5 bases). Germline assignment: CDR1 DFQATT and CDR2 SNEGSKA (reference sequence). The CDR3 totals 15 residues. The CDR3 coding sequence is TGCAGCCCAAAAGGGGCGGGCCGCTCAAAAAACGGCTACACCTTC. Translation: CSPKGAGRSKNGYTF.

The J gene is TRBJ1-1, the V gene TRBV4-1; 9 bases agree with TRBD1. Germline-derived CDR1 and CDR2 are MGHRA and YSYEKL. V was pared by 1 base and J by 7 bases, with 10 bases of the junction left unmatched. The CDR3 runs 16 residues. The chain's CDR3 is CASSQAHGQGRGEAFF. CDR3 in DNA: TGCGCCAGCAGCCAAGCGCACGGACAGGGGCGAGGTGAAGCTTTCTTT.

This clonotype has ten or more counts. This chain joins TRBV10-3 and TRBJ1-1; 7 bases align to TRBD1. The V segment lost 10 bases and the J segment 2 bases; nucleotides outside the gene matches: 10. CDR3 length equals 14 residues. The germline V gene encodes CDR1 ENHRY and CDR2 SYGVKD. CDR3 DNA sequence: TGTGCCACCCAGAGACAGGGCCGCAACACTGAAGCTTTCTTT. Amino acid sequence: CATQRQGRNTEAFF.

This clonotype was observed at least ten times. The CDR3 nucleotides are TGTGCCAGCAGCACCCACACTGAAGCTTTCTTT. Its translation is CASSTHTEAFF. The rearrangement links TRBV27 to TRBJ1-1; D not certain. This CDR3 spans 11 amino acids. The V end lost 6 bases, the J end lost 3 bases, and 5 bases lay between the germline ends. The germline CDR1 and CDR2 sequences are MNHEY and SMNVEV (reference sequence).

This clonotype showed up just a few times. The V gene is TRBV30, the J gene TRBJ2-2; D may correspond to TRBD1 or TRBD2 (5 bases each). The germline V gene has CDR1 GTSNPN and CDR2 SVGIG (reference sequence). The CDR3 extends over 13 amino acids. The V end lost 6 bases, the J end lost 7 bases, and 15 bases lay between the germline ends. The CDR3 DNA reads as TGTGCCTGCTACGTACGGGGCGACGGGGAGCTGTTTTTT. Protein sequence: CACYVRGDGELFF.

The V call is TRBV12-3 or TRBV12-4, the J call TRBJ1-5; no clear D. V dropped 1 base and J dropped 6 bases, with 7 bases sitting between them. The CDR3 extends over 13 amino acids. The chain's CDR3 is CASSLDRAQPQHF. CDR3 coding DNA: TGTGCCAGCAGTTTAGATCGGGCTCAGCCCCAGCATTTT.

There are many counts of this clonotype. CDR3 sequence reads: CASSLGTEMNTEAFF. The CDR3 bases are TGTGCCAGCAGTCTAGGGACAGAAATGAACACTGAAGCTTTCTTT. The chain joins TRBV28 to TRBJ1-1; TRBD1 agrees at 7 bases. Germline V gene data show CDR1 as MDHEN and CDR2 as SYDVKM. The CDR3 contains 15 residues. Unmatched junction bases numbered 6, after V lost 5 bases and J lost 0 bases.

This clonotype was seen ten or more times. The chain is built from TRBV7-2 and TRBJ2-7, with 9 nucleotides matching TRBD2. Trimming removed 2 bases from V and 3 bases from J; junction bases left unmatched: 5. This CDR3 contains 15 residues. Germline V lookup: CDR1 SGHTA, CDR2 FQGNSA. CDR3 loop: CASSLRLAGHYEQYF. DNA for the CDR3: TGTGCCAGCAGCTTAAGGCTAGCGGGACACTACGAGCAGTACTTC.

In this sample, this clonotype turned up a few times. V gene TRBV29-1 combines with J gene TRBJ1-3; a possible D gene is TRBD1 (6 bases). CDR1 and CDR2 from the germline V gene are SQVTM and ANQGSEA. This CDR3 is 13 amino acids long. The germline V and J ends were trimmed by 4 bases and 8 bases, with 15 bases remaining between them. CDR3 nucleotide sequence: TGCAGCGTTGGAAGAAGTAGGGGGGACACCATATATTTT. As protein: CSVGRSRGDTIYF.

This clonotype turned up a few times. The chain recombines TRBV4-1 with TRBJ1-1, with a possible D match to TRBD1 (5 bases). Germline CDR1 is MGHRA and CDR2 is YSYEKL. The CDR3 length is 14 residues. The V end lost 2 bases, the J end lost 0 bases, and 7 bases lay between the germline ends. CDR3 sequence reads: CASSQRDLNTEAFF. The CDR3 region has the DNA TGCGCCAGCAGCCAACGGGACCTGAACACTGAAGCTTTCTTT.

Many counts were recorded for this clonotype. This chain uses TRBV11-2 with TRBJ2-7; TRBD1 agrees at 10 bases. V trimming: 3 bases; J trimming: 4 bases; junction bases outside the gene matches: 12. This CDR3 has 17 amino acids. CDR1 is SGHAT, CDR2 FQNNGV, per germline. The chain's CDR3 is CASSLPAGTGEWYEQYF. Written as DNA, the CDR3 is TGTGCCAGCAGCTTGCCGGCAGGGACAGGGGAGTGGTACGAGCAGTACTTC.

Comments on this clonotype: Just one base apart from a much larger clone, this may be a read error. The chain has TRBV30 and TRBJ1-2; D is possibly TRBD1 (5 bases). The germline V gene encodes CDR1 GTSNPN and CDR2 SVGIG (reference sequence). This CDR3 is 12 amino acids long. CDR3 amino acids: CAWNNDSLRYAF. Written as DNA, the CDR3 is TGTGCCTGGAATAATGACAGCCTTAGGTACGCCTTC.

This clonotype was seen at least ten times. The chain has TRBV20-1 and TRBJ2-5; TRBD2 is a possible D gene (6 bases). The CDR3 contains 14 residues. Trimming shortened V by 5 bases and J by 2 bases, and 15 bases separated the two germline ends. The germline V gene has CDR1 DFQATT and CDR2 SNEGSKA (reference sequence). The CDR3 coding sequence is TGCAGTGCTGGAAAGGGGCGGGGTCAAGAGACCCAGTACTTC. This encodes CSAGKGRGQETQYF.

This chain uses TRBV6-1 with TRBJ1-1, with 7 nucleotides matching TRBD1. Trimming cost V 4 bases and J 7 bases; bases outside gene matches: 6. Germline V gene sequence: CDR1 MNHNS, CDR2 SASEGT. This CDR3 region has 13 residues. CDR3 amino acids: CASSAQGSDEAFF. In DNA, the CDR3 is TGTGCCAGCAGTGCACAGGGGTCGGATGAAGCTTTCTTT.